This T cell receptor beta chain is from a study of regulatory T cells in long-lasting Graves disease. Library construction for TCR beta used iRepertoire HTBI primers and Arm-PCR of CDR3 regions. TCRdb independently ran MiXCR on the multiplex PCR reads; one entry per CDR3 protein. The sample carries 450,000 to 500,000 distinct CDR3 sequences, 16% recorded once. Study-level points and caveats: Persistent disease preferred TRBV28, TRBJ1-2 and TRBJ2-5. With a few thousand shared public clonotypes, persistent patients exceeded new patients, who shared about 1,000.

Unmatched junction bases numbered 13, after V lost 5 bases and J lost 5 bases. This CDR3 is 16 amino acids long. Germline-derived CDR1 and CDR2 are DFQATT and SNEGSKA (reference sequence). Described time point: newly diagnosed GD, antithyroid drugs for less than 3 months. The authors made the TCR library using RNA they extracted from PBMCs. As collected, the peripheral blood samples measured 8 to 9 milliliters each and went into EDTA tubes. To note about this clonotype: Its antigen is unknown. A much larger clone sits a single nucleotide away, making a read error possible.

The same data also went into a second study, on T cells in Graves' hyperthyroidism and ophthalmopathy. That paper adds: In simple terms, a model built on 13 V-J features told ophthalmopathy apart from stable hyperthyroidism.

This rearrangement joins TRBV20-1 to TRBJ2-3; 10 positions match TRBD2. The sequence was collected from a man aged 40-49 years with Graves disease. This specimen was peripheral blood mononuclear cells (PBMCs), taken at new diagnosis, from a patient treated with antithyroid drugs. The CDR3 coding sequence is TGCAGTGCTGGACATATGACTAGCGGGTTCCTAGATACGCAGTATTTT. Amino acids: CSAGHMTSGFLDTQYF.